The T cell receptor beta chain under discussion was sequenced for a study of glioma-infiltrating T cells after dendritic cell vaccination. Germline lookup yields CDR1 MNHNY and CDR2 SVGAGI (reference sequence). V was pared by 7 bases and J by 4 bases, with 10 bases of the junction left unmatched. The CDR3 is 16 residues long. Profiling relied on immunoSEQ multiplex PCR, and the TCRdb table lists in-frame clones only, not all of them. Of under 40,000 clones in the sample, 85% to 95% were seen once. Sequencing was performed on blood, taken before dendritic cell vaccination. The chain links TRBV6-6 to TRBJ2-1; 10 positions agree with TRBD2. This TCR was sampled from a human donor with glioblastoma. CDR3 in amino acids: CASNLRRTSGYNEQFF. CDR3 bases: TGTGCCAGCAACCTACGGCGGACTAGCGGTTACAATGAGCAGTTCTTC.